This T cell receptor beta chain comes out of a study of circulating CD8 cells and anti-PD-1 response in melanoma. On the study more broadly: Non-responders showed stable or progressive disease; responders showed complete or partial response.

This clonotype is labeled medium-sized. The V end was cut by 8 bases, the J end by 10 bases, with 8 bases between. Germline lookup yields CDR1 WSHSY and CDR2 SAAADI. CDR3 length equals 10 residues. Four subsets defined by PD-1 and/or TIGIT were sorted from live CD3+CD8+TCRalphabeta+ cells. TCR libraries were prepared from approximately 15 ng of total RNA with the QIAseq Immune Repertoire TCR panel. TCRdb re-derived calls from the reads in MiXCR, one entry per CDR3 protein. The sample lists about 1,000 distinct CDR3 sequences; 11% were seen once. V usage is TRBV10-2 and J usage is TRBJ2-2; D gene uncertain. The sequence came from a human donor with melanoma. Source: CD8+ T cells from PBMCs, taken at baseline or after one month of anti-PD-1 therapy (not recorded which). CDR3 sequence: CASAESELFF. For the CDR3, the DNA is TGCGCCAGCGCCGAGTCGGAGCTGTTTTTT.